A selection of T cell receptor beta chains follows, all from one sample in a study of response to subunit inactivated influenza vaccine. TCRdb ran MiXCR on the RT-PCR reads and lists one entry per CDR3 protein. Of over 300,000 distinct CDR3 sequences in the sample, around a fifth are singletons; the top ten hold roughly 10%. Source: PBMCs from blood, taken about 20 months after vaccination. The receptors stem from a man aged 45 to 70 who received an inactivated influenza vaccine. Each CDR3 is given with its conserved first and last residue. D genes are given only for firm matches. Size is omitted from some rows. Given values are once, few, many or a class for expanded clones.

V: TRBV4-1
D: .
size: .
J: TRBJ2-5
DNA: TGCGCCAGCAGCCGCCTCCGGGGGTTGCAAGAGACCCAGTACTTC
CDR3: CASSRLRGLQETQYF

V: TRBV20-1
D: TRBD1
size: few
J: TRBJ2-1
DNA: TGCAGTGCTAGTTCCAGGGGGAGAGCCAATGAGCAGTTCTTC
CDR3: CSASSRGRANEQFF

V: TRBV6-5
D: .
size: .
J: TRBJ2-3
DNA: TGTGCCAGCAGTTACGGGACTTTGGATACGCAGTATTTT
CDR3: CASSYGTLDTQYF

V: TRBV7-2
D: TRBD2
size: .
J: TRBJ2-3
DNA: TGTGCCAGCAGCTTAGGGCGGGGGAGACGCACAGATACGCAGTATTTT
CDR3: CASSLGRGRRTDTQYF

V: TRBV9
D: TRBD2
size: .
J: TRBJ2-7
DNA: TGTGCCAGCAGCCAGACGACTAGCGGGGTGTACGAGCAGTACTTC
CDR3: CASSQTTSGVYEQYF

V: TRBV4-3
D: .
size: .
J: TRBJ2-3
DNA: TGCGCCAGCAGCCAACTCAATAGCCACACAGATACGCAGTATTTT
CDR3: CASSQLNSHTDTQYF

V: TRBV7-9
D: .
size: .
J: TRBJ1-6
DNA: TGTGCCAGCAGCAGCGGGGGGAATAATTCACCCCTCCACTTT
CDR3: CASSSGGNNSPLHF

V: TRBV5-1
D: .
size: many
J: TRBJ1-5
DNA: TGTGCCAGCAGTCCCGGGACCGTTAGCAATCAGCCCCAGCATTTT
CDR3: CASSPGTVSNQPQHF

V: TRBV14
D: .
size: .
J: TRBJ2-5
DNA: TGTGCCAGCAGCCGCCGTCCGGGCCCGCAAGAGACCCAGTACTTC
CDR3: CASSRRPGPQETQYF

V: TRBV24-1
D: .
size: few
J: TRBJ1-5
DNA: TGTGCCACCCCTCCGGGGGCGGCTCAGCCCCAGCATTTT
CDR3: CATPPGAAQPQHF

V: TRBV5-1
D: .
size: few
J: TRBJ1-6
DNA: TGCGCCAGCAGCTTGGAAGGGGATCGTAATTCACCCCTCCACTTT
CDR3: CASSLEGDRNSPLHF

V: TRBV12-3/TRBV12-4
D: TRBD1
size: .
J: TRBJ1-2
DNA: TGTGCCAGCAGAAGACAGGGGACGTATGGCTACACCTTC
CDR3: CASRRQGTYGYTF

V: TRBV20-1
D: TRBD1
size: .
J: TRBJ1-1
DNA: TGCAGTGCTAGGCCGACAGGGACCTACACTGAAGCTTTCTTT
CDR3: CSARPTGTYTEAFF

V: TRBV6-2/TRBV6-3
D: TRBD1
size: few
J: TRBJ1-1
DNA: TGTGCCAGCAGTCCCTGGACAGGGGTCACTGAAGCTTTCTTT
CDR3: CASSPWTGVTEAFF

V: TRBV12-3/TRBV12-4
D: TRBD1
size: few
J: TRBJ1-2
DNA: TGTGCCAGCAGTTTTGTGGGGACAGGGGCACGAGATGGCTACACCTTC
CDR3: CASSFVGTGARDGYTF

V: TRBV3-1
D: .
size: .
J: TRBJ1-2
DNA: TGTGCCAGCAGCCAAACAGTGGTGACTAACTATGGCTACACCTTC
CDR3: CASSQTVVTNYGYTF

V: TRBV6-1
D: .
size: .
J: TRBJ2-5
DNA: TGTGCCAGCAGTCAAACAGGGAGTGGGGAGACCCAGTACTTC
CDR3: CASSQTGSGETQYF

V: TRBV14
D: TRBD1
size: few
J: TRBJ1-1
DNA: TGTGCCAGCAGCCAGGCTACAGGGGGCACTGAAGCTTTCTTT
CDR3: CASSQATGGTEAFF

V: TRBV30
D: .
size: few
J: TRBJ1-1
DNA: TGTGCCTGGAGTTATAGTAACACTGAAGCTTTCTTT
CDR3: CAWSYSNTEAFF

V: TRBV19
D: .
size: many
J: TRBJ1-5
DNA: TGTGCCACCCGACCCCTCGGACAGACTAGCAATCAGCCCCAGCATTTT
CDR3: CATRPLGQTSNQPQHF

V: TRBV7-2
D: .
size: few
J: TRBJ1-2
DNA: TGTGCCAGCAGCTTAGGACAGGCGGAAGGCTACACCTTC
CDR3: CASSLGQAEGYTF

V: TRBV4-3
D: .
size: many
J: TRBJ1-6
DNA: TGCGCCAGCAGCCGGAATGGTGCAAATTCACCCCTCCACTTT
CDR3: CASSRNGANSPLHF

V: TRBV29-1
D: .
size: .
J: TRBJ2-3
DNA: TGCAGCGTAGCCGGACGGTATAGCACAGATACGCAGTATTTT
CDR3: CSVAGRYSTDTQYF

V: TRBV18
D: TRBD1
size: .
J: TRBJ2-4
DNA: TGTGCCAGCTCGACCTATGGACAGGGTTTCAACATTCAGTACTTC
CDR3: CASSTYGQGFNIQYF

V: TRBV29-1
D: TRBD1
size: .
J: TRBJ2-1
DNA: TGCAGCGTGTCCGGGACAGGACGTTTCAATGAGCAGTTCTTC
CDR3: CSVSGTGRFNEQFF

V: TRBV29-1
D: TRBD1
size: once
J: TRBJ1-1
DNA: TGCAGCGATAAACAGGGGGGAACTGAAGCTTTCTTT
CDR3: CSDKQGGTEAFF

V: TRBV7-2
D: .
size: .
J: TRBJ2-2
DNA: TGTGCCAGCAGCTTAGGACTACGGGCGAACACCGGGGAGCTGTTTTTT
CDR3: CASSLGLRANTGELFF

V: TRBV6-5
D: TRBD1
size: .
J: TRBJ2-2
DNA: TGTGCCAGCAGTTACCGACAGGGGCGCACCGGGGAGCTGTTTTTT
CDR3: CASSYRQGRTGELFF

V: TRBV28
D: TRBD2
size: .
J: TRBJ2-3
DNA: TGTGCCAGCAGCATAGCGGGGGCCGGGGGAAACACAGATACGCAGTATTTT
CDR3: CASSIAGAGGNTDTQYF

V: TRBV29-1
D: .
size: .
J: TRBJ1-1
DNA: TGCAGCGTTGAACCCAACACGGGGGGCACTGAAGCTTTCTTT
CDR3: CSVEPNTGGTEAFF

V: TRBV20-1
D: TRBD2
size: .
J: TRBJ2-1
DNA: TGCAGTGCTAGTCAGACGACTAGCGGGAGAGGCGATGAGCAGTTCTTC
CDR3: CSASQTTSGRGDEQFF

V: TRBV7-8
D: .
size: many
J: TRBJ1-5
DNA: TGTGCCAGCAGCTTAGAAAGGGCTGGGAATCAGCCCCAGCATTTT
CDR3: CASSLERAGNQPQHF

V: TRBV20-1
D: .
size: few
J: TRBJ1-1
DNA: TGCAGTGCTAGTTATGGGGTTTTCATGAACACTGAAGCTTTCTTT
CDR3: CSASYGVFMNTEAFF

V: TRBV7-9
D: .
size: .
J: TRBJ1-5
DNA: TGTGCCAGCAGCCGTGGGCCGGGTCAGCCCCAGCATTTT
CDR3: CASSRGPGQPQHF

V: TRBV6-2/TRBV6-3
D: .
size: once
J: TRBJ2-7
DNA: TGTGCCAGCATCGACAGGCCCTATGATTACGAGCAGTACTTC
CDR3: CASIDRPYDYEQYF

V: TRBV4-3
D: .
size: .
J: TRBJ1-1
DNA: TGCGCCAGCAGCCAAGATAGAGTAGGGGGAAACACTGAAGCTTTCTTT
CDR3: CASSQDRVGGNTEAFF

V: TRBV28
D: .
size: many
J: TRBJ2-7
DNA: TGTGCCAGCAGTTTATACCTGGGGGGAAGCTCCTACGAGCAGTACTTC
CDR3: CASSLYLGGSSYEQYF

V: TRBV4-3
D: .
size: many
J: TRBJ1-1
DNA: TGCGCCAGCAGCCCTCAGTCGCACACTGAAGCTTTCTTT
CDR3: CASSPQSHTEAFF

V: TRBV7-9
D: TRBD1
size: few
J: TRBJ2-7
DNA: TGTGCCAGCAGCGGTCGGACAGGCTACGAGCAGTACTTC
CDR3: CASSGRTGYEQYF

V: TRBV4-3
D: .
size: few
J: TRBJ2-7
DNA: TGCGCCAGCAGCCAAGGGAGTTCCGGGCCCTACGAGCAGTACTTC
CDR3: CASSQGSSGPYEQYF

V: TRBV12-3/TRBV12-4
D: .
size: .
J: TRBJ2-3
DNA: TGTGCCAGCAGTGATAGAGGAGGAGATACGCAGTATTTT
CDR3: CASSDRGGDTQYF

V: TRBV12-3/TRBV12-4
D: .
size: few
J: TRBJ2-5
DNA: TGTGCCAGCAGTTTGACAGGCCGGTACCAAGAGACCCAGTACTTC
CDR3: CASSLTGRYQETQYF

V: TRBV5-1
D: .
size: .
J: TRBJ1-2
DNA: TGCGCCAGCCGGTCCATACGGGACAAATCTAACTATGGCTACACCTTC
CDR3: CASRSIRDKSNYGYTF

V: TRBV10-3
D: .
size: few
J: TRBJ2-1
DNA: TGTGCCATCAGTGATGGGTACAATGAGCAGTTCTTC
CDR3: CAISDGYNEQFF

V: TRBV7-2
D: .
size: few
J: TRBJ1-6
DNA: TGTGCCAGCAGCAAGCCCCAGGGGTGGGATTCACCCCTCCACTTT
CDR3: CASSKPQGWDSPLHF

V: TRBV6-2/TRBV6-3
D: .
size: few
J: TRBJ2-7
DNA: TGTGCCAGCGAGGAGAGCTCCTACGAGCAGTACTTC
CDR3: CASEESSYEQYF

V: TRBV5-6
D: TRBD1
size: .
J: TRBJ1-1
DNA: TGTGCCAGCAGCGCTGGGACAGGGGAGGTCTACACTGAAGCTTTCTTT
CDR3: CASSAGTGEVYTEAFF

V: TRBV5-1
D: TRBD1
size: few
J: TRBJ1-6
DNA: TGCGCCAGCCAGAGGGACAGGGGCCCTTCACCCCTCCACTTT
CDR3: CASQRDRGPSPLHF

V: TRBV28
D: .
size: .
J: TRBJ1-1
DNA: TGTGCCAGCAGTCCCCCCGCCACGAACACTGAAGCTTTCTTT
CDR3: CASSPPATNTEAFF

V: TRBV5-1
D: .
size: .
J: TRBJ2-7
DNA: TGCGCCAGCAGCTTGGTCCCAGTTACCTACGAGCAGTACTTC
CDR3: CASSLVPVTYEQYF

V: TRBV7-3
D: .
size: .
J: TRBJ1-6
DNA: TGTGCCAGCAGCTTAACTGGGCAGGGAGTGTCACCCCTCCACTTT
CDR3: CASSLTGQGVSPLHF

V: TRBV5-1
D: TRBD2
size: .
J: TRBJ2-3
DNA: TGCGCCAGCAGCTTGTTTGCGGGGGGCCTAGATACGCAGTATTTT
CDR3: CASSLFAGGLDTQYF

V: TRBV27
D: TRBD2
size: few
J: TRBJ2-7
DNA: TGTGCCAGCAGTATTGGGACTATTCCCTACGAGCAGTACTTC
CDR3: CASSIGTIPYEQYF

V: TRBV10-3
D: .
size: .
J: TRBJ2-2
DNA: TGTGCAGGGGGGCTGGAGCGGACCGGGGAGCTGTTTTTT
CDR3: CAGGLERTGELFF

V: TRBV4-2
D: .
size: .
J: TRBJ2-7
DNA: TGTGCCAGCAGCCCGAGGGAGAGGCTCTACGAGCAGTACTTC
CDR3: CASSPRERLYEQYF